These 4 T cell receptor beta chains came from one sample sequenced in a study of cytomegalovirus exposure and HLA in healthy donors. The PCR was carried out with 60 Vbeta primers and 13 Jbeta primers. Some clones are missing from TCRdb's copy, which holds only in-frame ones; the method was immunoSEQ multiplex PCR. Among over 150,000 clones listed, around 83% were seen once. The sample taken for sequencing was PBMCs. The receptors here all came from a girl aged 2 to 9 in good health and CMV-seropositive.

The CDR3 DNA is TGTGCCAGCAGTCCTCCCTTCACAGATACGCAGTATTTT. It translates to CASSPPFTDTQYF. The J gene is TRBJ2-3, the V gene TRBV2; D gene uncertain. With 5 bases removed from V and 2 bases from J, the gap between germline ends came to 8 bases. The CDR3 consists of 13 residues. Germline CDR1 is SNHLY and CDR2 is FYNNEI.

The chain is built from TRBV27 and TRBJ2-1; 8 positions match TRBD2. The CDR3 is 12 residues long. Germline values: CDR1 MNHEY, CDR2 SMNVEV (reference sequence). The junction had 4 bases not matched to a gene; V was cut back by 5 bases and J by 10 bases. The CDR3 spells CASSPAGVEQFF. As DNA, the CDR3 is TGTGCCAGCAGTCCAGCGGGAGTCGAGCAGTTCTTC.

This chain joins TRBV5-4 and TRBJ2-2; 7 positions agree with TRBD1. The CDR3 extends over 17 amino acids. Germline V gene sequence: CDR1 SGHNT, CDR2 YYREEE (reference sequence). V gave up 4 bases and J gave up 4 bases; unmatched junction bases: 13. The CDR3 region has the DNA TGTGCCAGCAGCCGGGACGGGACAGAAATGGGCACCGGGGAGCTGTTTTTT. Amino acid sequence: CASSRDGTEMGTGELFF.

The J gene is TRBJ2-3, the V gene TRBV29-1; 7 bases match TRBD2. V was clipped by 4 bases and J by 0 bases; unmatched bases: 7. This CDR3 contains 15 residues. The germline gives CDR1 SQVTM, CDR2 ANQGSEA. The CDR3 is CSVVGGEDSTDTQYF. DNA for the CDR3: TGCAGCGTTGTTGGGGGGGAGGATAGCACAGATACGCAGTATTTT.